This T cell receptor (beta chain) was captured in a study of spatial heterogeneity in lung cancer. Study details: There were consistently more beta-chain sequences detected than alpha-chain sequences. Whole-study results and caveats: In tumors, expanded intratumoral alpha and beta TCR counts tracked mutation counts. Ubiquitous and regional nonsynonymous mutations were each tracked by the matching count of ubiquitous or regional expanded TCRs.

This clonotype was counted many times. Its antigen is as yet unknown. Noted time point: sample taken at primary tumor resection. This CDR3 is built from 12 residues. Germline V gene lookup returns CDR1 MNHNY and CDR2 SVGAGI (reference sequence). V was pared by 5 bases and J by 0 bases, with 5 bases between. MiXCR, run by TCRdb on the 5' RACE reads, gives a single entry per CDR3 protein. The table includes about 30,000 distinct CDR3 sequences, roughly 7.2% detected once. This sequence joins TRBV6-6 and TRBJ2-7, with no clear D. The material was lung tumor tissue, obtained at surgery. This clonotype was obtained from a male donor with early-stage non-small cell lung cancer. The CDR3 region has the DNA TGTGCCAGCAGTCCTAGCTCCTACGAGCAGTACTTC. This encodes CASSPSSYEQYF.